Sequencing of this T cell receptor (beta chain) was carried out in a study of blood T cell repertoires in COVID-19. Looking at the study overall: T cells, B-cell-depleted T cells, or PBMCs supplied cDNA or gDNA.

In the original workflow: Reference gene primer amplification gave estimated nucleated cell counts. Sequenced by immunoSEQ multiplex PCR; TCRdb stores in-frame clones only, minus some. V and J calls plus clone size are reproduced from that table; the DNA served to infer D and trimming. This table has 75,000 to 95,000 clones, about 80% appearing once. Trimming cost V 5 bases and J 4 bases, with 14 bases left between them. The CDR3 runs 13 residues. Germline V lookup: CDR1 GTSNPN, CDR2 SVGIG (reference sequence). This clone was recorded once. The chain links TRBV30 to TRBJ1-2, with D maybe TRBD1 (5 bases). The sample taken for sequencing was peripheral blood. The receptor was isolated from a man in his 60s with acute or convalescent COVID-19. In DNA form, the CDR3 reads TGTGCCTGGGAAGATGACAGCTTCTATGGCTACACCTTC. Translating gives CAWEDDSFYGYTF.